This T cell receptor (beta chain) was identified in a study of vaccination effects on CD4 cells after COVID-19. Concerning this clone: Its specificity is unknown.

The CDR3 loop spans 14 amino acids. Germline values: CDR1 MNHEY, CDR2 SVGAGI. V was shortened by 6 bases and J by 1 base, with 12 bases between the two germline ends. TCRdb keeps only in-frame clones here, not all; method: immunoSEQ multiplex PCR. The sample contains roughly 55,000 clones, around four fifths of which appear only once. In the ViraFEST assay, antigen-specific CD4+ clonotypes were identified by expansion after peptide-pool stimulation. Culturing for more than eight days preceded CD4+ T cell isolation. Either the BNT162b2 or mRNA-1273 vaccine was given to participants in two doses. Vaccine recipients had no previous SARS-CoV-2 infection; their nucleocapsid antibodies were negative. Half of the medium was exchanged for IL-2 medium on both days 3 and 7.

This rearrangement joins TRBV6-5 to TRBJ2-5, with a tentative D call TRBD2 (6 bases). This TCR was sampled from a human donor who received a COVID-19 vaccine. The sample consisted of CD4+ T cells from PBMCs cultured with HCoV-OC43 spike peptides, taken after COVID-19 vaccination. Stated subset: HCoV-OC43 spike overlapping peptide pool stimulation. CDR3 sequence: CASRSGTGQETQYF. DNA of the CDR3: TGTGCCAGCAGGTCTGGGACTGGCCAAGAGACCCAGTACTTC.